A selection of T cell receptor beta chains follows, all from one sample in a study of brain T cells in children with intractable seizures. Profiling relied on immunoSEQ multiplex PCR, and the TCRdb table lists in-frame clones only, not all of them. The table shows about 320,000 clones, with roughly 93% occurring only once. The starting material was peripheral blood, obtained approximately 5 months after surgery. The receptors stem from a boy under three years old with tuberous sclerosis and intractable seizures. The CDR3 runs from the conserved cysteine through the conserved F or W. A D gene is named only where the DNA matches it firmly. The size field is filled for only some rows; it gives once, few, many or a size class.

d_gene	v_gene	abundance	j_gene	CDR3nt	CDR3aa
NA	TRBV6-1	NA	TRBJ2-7	TGTGCCAGCAGTGATACAGGGAGGGACGAGCAGTACTTC	CASSDTGRDEQYF
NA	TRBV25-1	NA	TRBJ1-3	TGTGCCAGCAGTGACCTACAGGTCTCTGGAAACACCATATATTTT	CASSDLQVSGNTIYF
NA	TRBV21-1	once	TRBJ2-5	TGTGCCAGCAGCAATTCGTCCGTGGGGATACAAGAGACCCAGTACTTC	CASSNSSVGIQETQYF
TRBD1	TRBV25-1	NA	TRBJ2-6	TGTGCCAGCAGTTCGGACAGGGGCTCTGGGGCCAACGTCCTGACTTTC	CASSSDRGSGANVLTF
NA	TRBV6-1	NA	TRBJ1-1	TGTGCCAGCAGTGACCCGTGGGGGGAAGCTTTCTTT	CASSDPWGEAFF
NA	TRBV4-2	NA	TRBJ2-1	TGTGCCAGCAGCCAAGTCGGACGGGGGAATGAGCAGTTCTTC	CASSQVGRGNEQFF
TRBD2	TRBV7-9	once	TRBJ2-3	TGTGCCAGCAGCTTAGGTTTCGGGAGGGGGTCAGATACGCAGTATTTT	CASSLGFGRGSDTQYF
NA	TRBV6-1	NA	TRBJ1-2	TGTGCCAGCAGTGAAGGAAAGGTTTATGGCTACACCTTC	CASSEGKVYGYTF
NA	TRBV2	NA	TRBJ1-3	TGTGCCAGCAGTGACGGTTACTCTGGAAACACCATATATTTT	CASSDGYSGNTIYF
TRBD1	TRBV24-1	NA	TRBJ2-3	TGTGCCACCAGCGCGGACAGGGACGATAGCACAGATACGCAGTATTTT	CATSADRDDSTDTQYF
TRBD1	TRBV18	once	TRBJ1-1	TGTGCCAGCTCACCACTGGACAGGGGGCTAGGAACTGAAGCTTTCTTT	CASSPLDRGLGTEAFF
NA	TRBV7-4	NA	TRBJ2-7	TGTGCCAGCAGCTTATTGGTTACCAGCTCCTACGAGCAGTACTTC	CASSLLVTSSYEQYF
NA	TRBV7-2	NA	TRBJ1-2	TGTGCCAGCAGCCTGACCGGGGAAGCCCATGGCTACACCTTC	CASSLTGEAHGYTF
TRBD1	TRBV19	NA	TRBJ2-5	TGTGCCAGTAGGGCGGGACAGGGTTACCAAGAGACCCAGTACTTC	CASRAGQGYQETQYF
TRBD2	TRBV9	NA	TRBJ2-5	TGTGCCAGCACCTTTAGCGGGGGGCTCCAAGAGACCCAGTACTTC	CASTFSGGLQETQYF
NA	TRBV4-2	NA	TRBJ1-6	TGTGCCAGCAGCCAAGATACGAGCAGGGATAATTCACCCCTCCACTTT	CASSQDTSRDNSPLHF
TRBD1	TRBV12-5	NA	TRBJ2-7	TGTGCTAGTGGTTTGGTACTTACGGGACAGGGGGCCTCTTACGAGCAGTACTTC	CASGLVLTGQGASYEQYF
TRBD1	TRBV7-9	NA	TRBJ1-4	TGTGCCAGCAGCTTAGGGACAGGGGTCACTAATGAAAAACTGTTTTTT	CASSLGTGVTNEKLFF
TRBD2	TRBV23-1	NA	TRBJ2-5	TGCGCCAGCAGTCGACAGTGGGGGGGTCAAGAGACCCAGTACTTC	CASSRQWGGQETQYF
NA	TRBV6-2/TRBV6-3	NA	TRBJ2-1	TGTGCCAGCAGTTACCCGAACACAGGGAATGAGCAGTTCTTC	CASSYPNTGNEQFF
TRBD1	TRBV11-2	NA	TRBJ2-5	TGTGCCAGCAGTAAGGGACAGTACCAAGAGACCCAGTACTTC	CASSKGQYQETQYF
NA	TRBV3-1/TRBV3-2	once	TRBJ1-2	TGTGCCAGCAGCCTGGGGGGGCAAGTGATGGATGGCTACACCTTC	CASSLGGQVMDGYTF
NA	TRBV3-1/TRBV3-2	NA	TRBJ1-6	TGTGCCAGCAGCCAAGAGGGGGGCAGGGGTGGGTCACCCCTCCACTTT	CASSQEGGRGGSPLHF
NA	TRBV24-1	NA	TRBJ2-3	TGTGCCACCAGTGATTTGCAAGAGGGGGGACTAGATACGCAGTATTTT	CATSDLQEGGLDTQYF
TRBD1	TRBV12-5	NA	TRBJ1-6	TGTGCTAGTGGTTTGGTAGGACAGGGATCACCCCTCCACTTT	CASGLVGQGSPLHF
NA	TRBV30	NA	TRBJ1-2	TGTGCCTGGAGTGTACTATGGGGAATCGACTTAAAAGGTGGCTACACCTTC	CAWSVLWGIDLKGGYTF
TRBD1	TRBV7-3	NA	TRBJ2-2	TGTGCCAGCAGCCTTACAGGGGGCGGCACCGGGGAGCTGTTTTTT	CASSLTGGGTGELFF
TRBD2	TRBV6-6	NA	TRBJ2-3	TGTGCCAGCAGTCCGGGGACTAGCGGGAGGTTGACAGATACGCAGTATTTT	CASSPGTSGRLTDTQYF
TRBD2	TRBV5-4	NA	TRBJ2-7	TGTGCCAGCAGCTTGGCTAGCGGGGGGGTGAGGGAGCAGTACTTC	CASSLASGGVREQYF
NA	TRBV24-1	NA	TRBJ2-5	TGTGCCACCCCTGCCGAGGCCCTGACCCAAGAGACCCAGTACTTC	CATPAEALTQETQYF